This is a list of T cell receptor beta chains from one sample in a study of shared clonotypes between healthy human individuals. Repertoires were generated with immunoSEQ multiplex PCR, while TCRdb's copy carries only in-frame clones and drops some. The table includes approximately 470,000 clones, approximately 82% detected once. Input material: PBMCs. The receptors stem from a woman aged 40 to 50 in good health. Some clones in this sample may be carry-over from other donors' samples. The CDR3 runs from the conserved cysteine through the conserved F or W. The order of the fields is V gene, J gene, CDR3 protein.

>TRBV4-2|TRBJ2-1
CASSQVFAGADEQFF
>TRBV7-9|TRBJ2-7
CASSPPPGQVKSYEQYF
>TRBV10-3|TRBJ1-2
CAISGKIGTGFGYTF
>TRBV11-1|TRBJ1-2
CASSQNRDGGYTF
>TRBV15|TRBJ2-1
CATRDYQSSYNEQFF
>TRBV27|TRBJ1-5
CASSYGTENQPQHF
>TRBV27|TRBJ1-1
CASSLTGRAEAFF
>TRBV28|TRBJ2-5
CASSSRGETQYF
>TRBV5-6|TRBJ2-1
CASIGGVEQFF
>TRBV2|TRBJ2-5
CASSWGQGETQYF
>TRBV5-8|TRBJ1-3
CASSFRGTTGNTIYF
>TRBV19|TRBJ2-5
CASSSTAGAMPQETQYF
>TRBV11-2|TRBJ2-3
CASSLWVAGKTDTQYF
>TRBV4-1|TRBJ2-3
CASSQSTGGTAASTDTQYF
>TRBV7-2|TRBJ2-3
CASSLEATGTDTQYF
>TRBV9|TRBJ2-7
CASSVEGGSPYEQYF
>TRBV28|TRBJ2-1
CASRIDRALNEQFF
>TRBV10-3|TRBJ2-1
CAINSGAGYNEQFF
>TRBV11-2|TRBJ2-1
CASSFTGELYNEQFF
>TRBV28|TRBJ2-7
CATQGGQNYEQYF
>TRBV5-1|TRBJ2-3
CASSPGQTGTDTQYF
>TRBV7-8|TRBJ2-7
CASSLRAYEQYF
>TRBV19|TRBJ1-5
CASSIATRGQPQHF
>TRBV7-9|TRBJ2-1
CASSWPGGGLADYNEQFF
>TRBV27|TRBJ2-2
CASSLSGDLDLLSNTGELFF
>TRBV11-1|TRBJ2-7
CASSFLAGEGYEQYF
>TRBV6-1|TRBJ2-5
CASSAAGGEETQYF
>TRBV7-8|TRBJ2-1
CASSLMSAINEQFF